The rows below give T cell receptor beta chains drawn from one sample of a study of T cells in localized non-small cell lung cancer. Profiling relied on immunoSEQ multiplex PCR, and the TCRdb table lists in-frame clones only, not all of them. Seen here are about 31,000 clones, 94% observed once, and the top ten hold about 0.73%. Sequences were derived from peripheral blood, sampled before any cancer treatment. These TCRs come from a woman aged 35-70 years with stage I lung adenocarcinoma. The CDR3 runs from the conserved cysteine through the conserved F or W. The order of the fields is V gene, D gene, clone size, J gene, CDR3 DNA, CDR3 protein. The D gene is left open where the match is weak. Size is stated for part of the rows, as once, few or many counts, or as a class when the clone is expanded.

>TRBV28|NA|NA|TRBJ2-2
TGTGCCAGCAGTTTAGGAGTGGGTAACACCGGGGAGCTGTTTTTT
CASSLGVGNTGELFF
>TRBV5-4|NA|NA|TRBJ2-7
TGTGCCAGCAGCCCGTACGGGAAGAACTCCTACGAGCAGTACTTC
CASSPYGKNSYEQYF
>TRBV5-5|NA|NA|TRBJ1-6
TGTGCCAGCAGCGTCGTGCAGGGGAGCAATTCACCCCTCCACTTT
CASSVVQGSNSPLHF
>TRBV29-1|NA|NA|TRBJ2-1
TGCAGCGTCCTCGGACTGTCTCGCTCCTACAATGAGCAGTTCTTC
CSVLGLSRSYNEQFF
>TRBV9|NA|NA|TRBJ1-2
TGTGCCAGCAGCTCAAAGACAGCTGTTAACTATGGCTACACCTTC
CASSSKTAVNYGYTF
>TRBV5-4|NA|NA|TRBJ1-1
TGTGCCAGCAGCGGGAAACAGGGTAACACTGAAGCTTTCTTT
CASSGKQGNTEAFF
>TRBV18|TRBD2|NA|TRBJ2-1
TGTGCCAGCTCACCAGACGGGGGGATTAATGAGCAGTTCTTC
CASSPDGGINEQFF
>TRBV10-3|TRBD1|NA|TRBJ2-3
TGTGCCATCAGTGAGAGGGGGCAGACGGATACGCAGTATTTT
CAISERGQTDTQYF
>TRBV5-1|NA|NA|TRBJ1-1
TGCGCCAGCAGGACAAACACTGAAGCTTTCTTT
CASRTNTEAFF
>TRBV13|NA|NA|TRBJ1-3
TGTGCCAGCAGCTTAGAACCGATCTCTGGAAACACCATATATTTT
CASSLEPISGNTIYF
>TRBV19|NA|NA|TRBJ2-4
TGTGCCAGCTCTCACCCGGGGGACAAAAACATTCAGTACTTC
CASSHPGDKNIQYF
>TRBV19|TRBD1|NA|TRBJ1-1
TGTGCCAGTAGCACCTCCGGGACAGTTCGTACTGAAGCTTTCTTT
CASSTSGTVRTEAFF
>TRBV19|NA|once|TRBJ1-2
TGTGCCAGTAGTATAGCAAGGAGTCGCGTCTTC
CASSIARSRVF
>TRBV6-5|NA|NA|TRBJ1-1
TGTGCCAGCAGCACGAACACTGAAGCTTTCTTT
CASSTNTEAFF
>TRBV7-2|NA|NA|TRBJ1-4
TGTGCCAGCAGCTCATGGACGGCCTCGAATGAAAAACTGTTTTTT
CASSSWTASNEKLFF
>TRBV7-9|TRBD2|NA|TRBJ2-1
TGTGCCAGCAGCTTATGGCTAGCGGGGGCCTACAATGAGCAGTTCTTC
CASSLWLAGAYNEQFF
>TRBV7-2|NA|NA|TRBJ1-2
TGTGCCAGCAGCTTCACGGGGCAGGTGAACTATGGCTACACCTTC
CASSFTGQVNYGYTF
>TRBV27|NA|NA|TRBJ1-1
TGTGCCAGCAGTTTGGGGGAGCGGGGACGGGGGACTGAAGCTTTCTTT
CASSLGERGRGTEAFF
>TRBV28|TRBD1|NA|TRBJ1-3
TGTGCCAGCAGTCCCATTATGGGGGACAGAGGGTCTGGAAACACCATATATTTT
CASSPIMGDRGSGNTIYF
>TRBV14|NA|NA|TRBJ1-1
TGTGCCAGCAGCCAGGGGATGAACACTGAAGCTTTCTTT
CASSQGMNTEAFF
>TRBV7-6|NA|few|TRBJ2-5
TGTGCCAGCAGCTCTATTACCCAAGAGACCCAGTACTTC
CASSSITQETQYF
>TRBV5-1|NA|NA|TRBJ2-7
TGCGCCAGCAGCTCCCCCCGTGGAGGCCGCTACGAGCAGTACTTC
CASSSPRGGRYEQYF
>TRBV15|TRBD1|NA|TRBJ1-4
TGTGCCACCAGCAGAGTTTGGACAGGGGGCGCAAGAACTAATGAAAAACTGTTTTTT
CATSRVWTGGARTNEKLFF
>TRBV9|NA|NA|TRBJ1-6
TGTGCCAGCAGCACCGGCCAGGGGCGCTCCTATAATTCACCCCTCCACTTT
CASSTGQGRSYNSPLHF
>TRBV6-1|TRBD2|NA|TRBJ2-3
TGTGCCAGCAGTGCTCTAGCGGGGGTTACCACAGATACGCAGTATTTT
CASSALAGVTTDTQYF
>TRBV9|NA|NA|TRBJ1-3
TGTGCCAGCAGCGTAGGGCAAGCGGCTGGAAACACCATATATTTT
CASSVGQAAGNTIYF
>TRBV5-8|NA|NA|TRBJ2-7
TGTGCCAGCAGATCCCCAGGGAGCTCCTACGAGCAGTACTTC
CASRSPGSSYEQYF
>TRBV4-1|TRBD2|NA|TRBJ2-1
TGCGCCAGCAGCCAGGATGCTGTGGGGCTAGCGGGAGTCAATGAGCAGTTCTTC
CASSQDAVGLAGVNEQFF
>TRBV29-1|NA|NA|TRBJ1-1
TGCAGCGTTGGCCGGACAGCCGATGAAGCTTTCTTT
CSVGRTADEAFF
>TRBV7-6|NA|NA|TRBJ2-5
TGTGCCAGCAGCCACAAACCACGGGAGACCCAGTACTTC
CASSHKPRETQYF
>TRBV14|NA|NA|TRBJ2-3
TGTGCCAGCAGCCAAAGGGTAGCGTTGACGCAGTATTTT
CASSQRVALTQYF
>TRBV18|NA|few|TRBJ2-7
TGTGCCAGCTCACCAGGGGGAGGAGACGAGCAGTACTTC
CASSPGGGDEQYF
>TRBV6-5|NA|once|TRBJ2-3
TGTGCCAGCAGTCACTCCGGGGACTATACGCAGTATTTT
CASSHSGDYTQYF
>TRBV5-1|NA|NA|TRBJ2-5
TGCGCCAGCAGCCGGGACTTAAAAGAGACCCAGTACTTC
CASSRDLKETQYF
>TRBV5-1|NA|NA|TRBJ2-3
TGCGCCAGCAGCTTTGAGAACAGGAAGACAATACAGTATTTT
CASSFENRKTIQYF
>TRBV5-1|NA|NA|TRBJ2-1
TGCGCCAGCAGCTTGGTTGTGGGGCCGGAGCAGTTCTTC
CASSLVVGPEQFF
>TRBV6-5|TRBD1|once|TRBJ1-2
TGTGCCAGCAGTTACACCGGGACAGGGATCGGCTATGGCTACACCTTC
CASSYTGTGIGYGYTF
>TRBV27|NA|NA|TRBJ1-5
TGTGCCAGCAGTTTTAGCACCAATCAGCCCCAGCATTTT
CASSFSTNQPQHF
>TRBV28|NA|NA|TRBJ1-5
TGTGCCAGCAGCCTCAAATACCCTAATCAGCCCCAGCATTTT
CASSLKYPNQPQHF
>TRBV6-1|NA|NA|TRBJ1-6
TGTGCCAGCAGTGAAGACAGATCTTCACCCCTCCACTTT
CASSEDRSSPLHF
>TRBV5-1|TRBD1|NA|TRBJ1-1
TGCGCCAGCAGCCCTAGGACAGGGTCGTCTTCTGGAACCATGAACACTGAAGCTTTCTTT
CASSPRTGSSSGTMNTEAFF
>TRBV6-6|NA|NA|TRBJ1-5
TGTGCCAGCAGACCGCACAGGGAAGTGTATCAGCCCCAGCATTTT
CASRPHREVYQPQHF